A single T cell receptor (beta chain) is shown here with its context. The identical CDR3 is also encoded by other nucleotide sequences in the sample. Patients in Seattle were enrolled during active infection, then followed longitudinally. This sample was included in a study of blood T cell repertoires in COVID-19. Study overall: The analysed material was cDNA or gDNA that came from T cells, B-cell-depleted T cells, or PBMCs.

The germline V gene has CDR1 SGHRS and CDR2 YFSETQ. The CDR3 has 12 amino acids. The V end lost 1 base, the J end lost 5 bases, and 6 bases lay between the germline ends. TCRdb's table, derived via immunoSEQ multiplex PCR, lists solely in-frame clones and lacks some. The sample lists around 310,000 clones, around 89% occurring once. Sequenced input: peripheral blood. This receptor was taken from a middle-aged woman with COVID-19, enrolled during active disease. V gene TRBV5-1 combines with J gene TRBJ1-2; D is uncertain. The CDR3 reads CASSLPGYGYTF. The DNA of the CDR3 is TGCGCCAGCAGCTTGCCGGGGTATGGCTACACCTTC.